This passage covers 17 T cell receptor beta chains from one sample sequenced in a study of blood T cell repertoires in COVID-19. Sequencing used immunoSEQ multiplex PCR; TCRdb keeps in-frame clones, though not all of them. Of a few hundred thousand clones in the sample, approximately 80% were seen once. Sequences were obtained from peripheral blood. Every receptor here comes from a woman under 30 with acute or convalescent COVID-19.

The rearrangement joins TRBV5-1 to TRBJ1-2; D is unresolved. CDR3 length equals 14 residues. The germline gives CDR1 SGHRS, CDR2 YFSETQ. V gave up 0 bases and J gave up 0 bases, with 6 bases separating them. The DNA of the CDR3 is TGCGCCAGCAGCTTGGGTCCAGCTAACTATGGCTACACCTTC. This sequence encodes CASSLGPANYGYTF.

The V gene is TRBV3-1 (or the pseudogene TRBV3-2), the J gene TRBJ2-1, with 11 positions matching TRBD2. Germline assignment: CDR1 LGHDT and CDR2 YNNKEL (reference sequence). Trimming took 1 base from V and 7 from J; bases not matched to a gene: 0. This CDR3 spans 14 amino acids. CDR3 bases: TGTGCCAGCAGCCAAGGGACTAGCGGGAATGAGCAGTTCTTC. Translated: CASSQGTSGNEQFF.

CDR3 region: CASSDRLAGAGELFF. CDR3 DNA sequence: TGTGCCAGCAGTGACCGACTAGCGGGAGCCGGGGAGCTGTTTTTT. This sequence joins TRBV25-1 and TRBJ2-2, with TRBD2 matching 12 bases. Germline CDR1 and CDR2: MGHDK and SYGVNS. After removal of 3 bases from V and 6 bases from J, the junction contained 2 bases not matched to a gene. The CDR3 spans 15 residues.

The chain employs TRBV28 and TRBJ2-3; D perhaps matches TRBD1 (6 bases). CDR3 size: 13 residues. V was pared by 7 bases and J by 1 base, with 9 bases between. Germline CDR1 MDHEN, CDR2 SYDVKM. The CDR3 loop is CASKEGGTDTQYF. The CDR3 nucleotides are TGTGCCAGCAAAGAGGGGGGCACAGATACGCAGTATTTT.

This clone was detected only once. The chain links TRBV7-2 to TRBJ1-6; 9 positions agree with TRBD1. Germline V gene sequence: CDR1 SGHTA, CDR2 FQGNSA. The CDR3 extends over 17 amino acids. The V segment lost 0 bases and the J segment 4 bases; nucleotides outside the gene matches: 4. CDR3 sequence (DNA): TGTGCCAGCAGCTTAGCCACAGGGGGCGCTTATAATTCACCCCTCCACTTT. Amino acid sequence: CASSLATGGAYNSPLHF. The variable domain in full, with the rest retrieved from reference TRBV7-2 and TRBJ1-6, is GAGVSQSPSNKVTEKGKDVELRCDPISGHTALYWYRQSLGQGLEFLIYFQGNSAPDKSGLPSDRFSAERTGGSVSTLTIQRTQQEDSAVYLCASSLATGGAYNSPLHFGNGTRLTVT.

This clone was seen only a few times. V usage is TRBV18 and J usage is TRBJ1-6; TRBD1 matches 10 bases. Trimming took 1 base from V and 14 from J; bases not matched to a gene: 11. The CDR3 is 16 residues long. From germline, CDR1 is KGHSH and CDR2 LQKENI. The CDR3 nucleotides are TGTGCCAGCTCACCACAGGGACAGGGGTCCCTGGGGGCCCTCCACTTT. Translation: CASSPQGQGSLGALHF. The whole variable domain, remainder taken from reference TRBV18 and TRBJ1-6, is NAGVMQNPRHLVRRRGQEARLRCSPMKGHSHVYWYRQLPEEGLKFMVYLQKENIIDESGMPKERFSAEFPKEGPSILRIQQVVRGDSAAYFCASSPQGQGSLGALHFGNGTRLTVT.

A remark on this clone: The same CDR3 arises from other DNA sequences in this sample as well. The chain employs TRBV18 and TRBJ2-7, with D perhaps TRBD1 (5 bases). V was pared by 3 bases and J by 0 bases, with 12 bases between. Germline assignment: CDR1 KGHSH and CDR2 LQKENI. The CDR3 is made up of 15 amino acids. The CDR3 is CASSPGQGSSYEQYF. CDR3 DNA: TGTGCCAGCTCACCCGGTCAGGGATCCTCCTACGAGCAGTACTTC.

The chain uses TRBV19 and TRBJ1-2; 9 bases line up with TRBD1. V lost 5 bases, J lost 8 bases, and 3 bases stayed unmatched. The length of the CDR3 is 12 residues. Germline V CDR1 and CDR2: LNHDA, SQIVND (reference sequence). The chain's CDR3 is CASSGTGPGYTF. The CDR3 DNA reads TGTGCCAGTAGTGGGACAGGGCCCGGCTACACCTTC.

This chain uses TRBV28 with TRBJ1-1, with D perhaps TRBD1 (5 bases). CDR3 length: 17 amino acids. Trimming took off 2 bases at V and 3 bases at J, with 19 bases between the two ends. The V gene's germline CDR1 is MDHEN and CDR2 SYDVKM. The CDR3 region is CASSLVLLGGFHTEAFF. CDR3 sequence (DNA): TGTGCCAGCAGTTTAGTTCTTCTCGGGGGATTCCACACTGAAGCTTTCTTT.

This rearrangement joins TRBV6-5 to TRBJ2-1, with TRBD1 matching 11 bases. The V and J ends lost 4 bases and 8 bases, in that order; junction bases with no gene match: 4. The CDR3 consists of 14 residues. The germline CDR1 and CDR2 sequences are MNHEY and SVGAGI. DNA for the CDR3: TGTGCCAGCAGTTCGGGACAGGGGGGGGATGAGCAGTTCTTC. Protein sequence: CASSSGQGGDEQFF.

The rearrangement links TRBV12-3 or TRBV12-4 to TRBJ1-1, with no clear D. V shed 5 bases and J shed 4 bases, with 11 bases lying between them. The CDR3 contains 13 residues. CDR3 in DNA: TGTGCCAGCAGTCCGCAGGAGGGCACTGAAGCTTTCTTT. It is translated as CASSPQEGTEAFF.

The chain recombines TRBV27 with TRBJ1-6, with D possibly TRBD1 on 5 matching bases. V gave up 3 bases and J gave up 7 bases, with 13 bases separating them. The germline gives CDR1 MNHEY, CDR2 SMNVEV (reference sequence). This CDR3 is built from 15 residues. The CDR3 is CASSLAGPQNSPLHF. The CDR3 region has the DNA TGTGCCAGCAGTTTGGCGGGACCGCAGAATTCACCCCTCCACTTT.

This clone showed up just once. The rearrangement joins TRBV4-3 to TRBJ2-1; 9 positions match TRBD2. With 4 bases clipped from V and 9 bases from J, the junction kept 10 bases outside the gene matches. The length of the CDR3 is 15 residues. CDR1 is LGHNA and CDR2 is YSLEER in the germline V gene. CDR3 region: CASSRDSGRWGEQFF. The DNA of the CDR3 is TGCGCCAGCAGCCGAGATAGCGGGAGATGGGGTGAGCAGTTCTTC.

V gene TRBV6-5 combines with J gene TRBJ1-1; D gene unclear. V was cut by 0 bases and J by 8 bases, with 7 bases left in between. Germline assignment: CDR1 MNHEY and CDR2 SVGAGI. CDR3 length: 12 residues. The CDR3 sequence is CASSYSAGEAFF. In nucleotides, the CDR3 is TGTGCCAGCAGTTACTCGGCCGGGGAAGCTTTCTTT.

The chain combines TRBV12-3 or TRBV12-4 with TRBJ1-6; D remains ambiguous. The CDR3 length is 13 residues. V shed 0 bases and J shed 7 bases, with 4 bases lying between them. CDR3 nucleotides: TGTGCCAGCAGTTTAGCCCTAAATTCACCCCTCCACTTT. Translation: CASSLALNSPLHF.

V gene TRBV30 combines with J gene TRBJ2-3, with D tentatively TRBD2 (6 bases). This CDR3 contains 15 residues. Trimming took 5 bases from V and 2 from J, leaving 17 bases between them. Looked up from germline, CDR1 is GTSNPN and CDR2 is SVGIG (reference sequence). The CDR3 loop reads CAWVYSGGITDTQYF. CDR3 DNA sequence: TGTGCCTGGGTTTATAGCGGAGGGATCACAGATACGCAGTATTTT.

This clone appeared a few times. The chain joins TRBV14 to TRBJ1-5; TRBD1 might be the D (5 bases). CDR3 length: 15 amino acids. Germline CDR1 reads SGHDN; CDR2 reads FVKESK. V lost 0 bases and J 5 bases, leaving 11 bases between the germline ends. Here the CDR3 reads CASSQEGVGHQPQHF. CDR3 nucleotide sequence: TGTGCCAGCAGCCAAGAAGGGGTCGGCCATCAGCCCCAGCATTTT. The full variable domain, with the rest looked up from reference TRBV14 and TRBJ1-5, is EAGVTQFPSHSVIEKGQTVTLRCDPISGHDNLYWYRRVMGKEIKFLLHFVKESKQDESGMPNNRFLAERTGGTYSTLKVQPAELEDSGVYFCASSQEGVGHQPQHFGDGTRLSIL.